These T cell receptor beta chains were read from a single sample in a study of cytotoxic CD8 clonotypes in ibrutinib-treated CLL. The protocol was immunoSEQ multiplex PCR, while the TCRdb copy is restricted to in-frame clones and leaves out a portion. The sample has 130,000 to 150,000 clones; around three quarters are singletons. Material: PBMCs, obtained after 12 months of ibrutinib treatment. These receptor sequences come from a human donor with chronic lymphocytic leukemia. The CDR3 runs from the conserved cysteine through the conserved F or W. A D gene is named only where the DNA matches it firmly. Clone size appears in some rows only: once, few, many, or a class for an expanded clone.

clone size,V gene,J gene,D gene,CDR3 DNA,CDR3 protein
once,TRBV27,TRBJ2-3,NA,TGTGCCAGCACCATCCTCGGGACAGATACGCAGTATTTT,CASTILGTDTQYF
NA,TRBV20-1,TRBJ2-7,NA,TGCAGCGTAAGGAGAGGGGGTGAGCAGTACTTC,CSVRRGGEQYF
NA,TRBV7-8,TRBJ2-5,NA,TGTGCCAGCAGGCTAAACAGGGCGGGCGAGACCCAGTACTTC,CASRLNRAGETQYF
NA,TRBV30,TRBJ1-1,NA,TGTGCCTGGAGTAAAGATCATTTCACTGAAGCTTTCTTT,CAWSKDHFTEAFF
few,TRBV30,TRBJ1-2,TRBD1,TGTGCCTGGAGCAGGGGGGCTAACTATGGCTACACCTTC,CAWSRGANYGYTF
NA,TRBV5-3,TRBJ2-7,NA,TGTGCCAGAAGCTTACCAGACTACGAGCAGTACTTC,CARSLPDYEQYF
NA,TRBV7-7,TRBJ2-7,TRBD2,TGTGCCAGCAGCCCCATGCGAGGTAGGGCTAGCGGAGAAATCTACGAGCAGTACTTC,CASSPMRGRASGEIYEQYF
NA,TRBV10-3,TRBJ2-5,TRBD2,TGTGCCATCACTGAGGTGGCGGGAGGTTTAGGGACCCAGTACTTC,CAITEVAGGLGTQYF
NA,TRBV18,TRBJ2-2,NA,TGTGCCAGCTCACCGACAGGACCCGGGGAGCTGTTTTTT,CASSPTGPGELFF
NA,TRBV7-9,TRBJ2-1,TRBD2,TGTGCCAGCAGCTTAGATAGCGGGAGCCCCTACAATGAGCAGTTCTTC,CASSLDSGSPYNEQFF
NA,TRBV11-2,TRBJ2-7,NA,TGTGCCAGCAGCTTAGTTGCTAGTGAGAAGGGTCACTACGAGCAGTACTTC,CASSLVASEKGHYEQYF
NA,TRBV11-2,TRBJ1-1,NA,TGTGCCAGCAGAGCAAGCGACAGACTTACTGAAGCTTTCTTT,CASRASDRLTEAFF
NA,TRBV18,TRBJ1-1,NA,TGTGCCAGCTCACCATCGGCAGGTCACCCGAACACTGAAGCTTTCTTT,CASSPSAGHPNTEAFF
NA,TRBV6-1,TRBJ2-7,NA,TGTGCCAGCAGTGTCGATTGGAACGAGCAGTACTTC,CASSVDWNEQYF
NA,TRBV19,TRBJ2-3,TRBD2,TGTGCCACCCGCGGGGGAGGGAGCACAGATACGCAGTATTTT,CATRGGGSTDTQYF
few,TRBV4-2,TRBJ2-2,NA,TGTGCCAGCAGCCCCAGAGGAGGGGTGGACGGGGAGCTGTTTTTT,CASSPRGGVDGELFF
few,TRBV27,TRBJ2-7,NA,TGTGCCAGCTGCCCTGGACCATTCGTCAGGGGCTACGAGCAGTACTTC,CASCPGPFVRGYEQYF
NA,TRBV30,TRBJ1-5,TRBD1,TGTGCCTGGGACAGGGGTGGAAATCAGCCCCAGCATTTT,CAWDRGGNQPQHF
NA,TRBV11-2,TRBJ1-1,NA,TGTGCCAGCGGTAGCGGGTTACCTTTGAACACTGAAGCTTTCTTT,CASGSGLPLNTEAFF
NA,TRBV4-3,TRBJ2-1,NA,TGCGCCAGCAGCCAACAAAGCTACAATGAGCAGTTCTTC,CASSQQSYNEQFF
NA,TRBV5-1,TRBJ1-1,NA,TGCGCCAGCAGCTTGACAGGGCTTAATGAAGCTTTCTTT,CASSLTGLNEAFF
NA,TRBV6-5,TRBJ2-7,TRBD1,TGTGCCAGCAGTTATTGGCGACAGGGAACCTACGAGCAGTACTTC,CASSYWRQGTYEQYF
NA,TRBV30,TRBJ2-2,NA,TGTGCCTGGGCCCGGGCCGGGGAGCTGTTTTTT,CAWARAGELFF
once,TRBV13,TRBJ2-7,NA,TGTGCCAGCAGCCAAGGGGCCGAGCAGTACTTC,CASSQGAEQYF
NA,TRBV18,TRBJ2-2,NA,TGTGCCAGCTCACCAGCAAGGAGACAGGTCGCCGGGGAGCTGTTTTTT,CASSPARRQVAGELFF
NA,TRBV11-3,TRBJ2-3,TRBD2,TGTGCCAGCAGCCCGAGGAGCGGGAGCGGCACAGATACGCAGTATTTT,CASSPRSGSGTDTQYF
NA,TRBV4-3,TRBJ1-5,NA,TGCGCCAGCAGCCAAGACCGGGTCCACAATCAGCCCCAGCATTTT,CASSQDRVHNQPQHF
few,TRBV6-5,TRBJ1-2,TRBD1,TGTGCCAGCAGGGGACAGGGGCGCTATGGCTACACCTTC,CASRGQGRYGYTF
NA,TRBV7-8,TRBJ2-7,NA,TGTGCCAGCAGTTTATCGAGGGGCTCGTACGAGCAGTACTTC,CASSLSRGSYEQYF
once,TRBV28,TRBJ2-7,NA,TGTGCCAGCGCCGTTTTGGAGGGCGGACCCTACTACGAGCAGTACTTC,CASAVLEGGPYYEQYF
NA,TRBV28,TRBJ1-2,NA,TGTGCCAGCAGTTTATACGGAGGTCGGGGCTACACCTTC,CASSLYGGRGYTF
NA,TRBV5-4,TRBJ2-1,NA,TGTGCCAGCAGCTTGGACGGGTCCTACAATGAGCAGTTCTTC,CASSLDGSYNEQFF
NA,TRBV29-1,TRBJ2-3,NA,TGCAGCGTTGAGGCCATTACAGATACGCAGTATTTT,CSVEAITDTQYF
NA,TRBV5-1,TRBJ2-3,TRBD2,TGCGCCAGCAGACAAGCTAGCGGGAACACAGATACGCAGTATTTT,CASRQASGNTDTQYF
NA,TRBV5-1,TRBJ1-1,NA,TGCGCCAGCAGCTTCGGGGTCCCGAACACTGAAGCTTTCTTT,CASSFGVPNTEAFF
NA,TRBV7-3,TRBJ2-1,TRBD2,TGTGCCAGCAGCTTAAGCCCCAGCGGGAGTAACAATGAGCAGTTCTTC,CASSLSPSGSNNEQFF
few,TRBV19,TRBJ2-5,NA,TGTGCCTCCTCCAGGAGATTATGGGACCAAGAGACCCAGTACTTC,CASSRRLWDQETQYF
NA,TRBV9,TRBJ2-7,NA,TGTGCCAGCAGCGTAGGTAGTCCCCCCTACGAGCAGTACTTC,CASSVGSPPYEQYF
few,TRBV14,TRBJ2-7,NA,TGTGCCAGCAGCCAAGCCCCAACAGGAGCCTACGAGCAGTACTTC,CASSQAPTGAYEQYF
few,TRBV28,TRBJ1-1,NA,TGTGCCAGCAGTTTACTTACCTATGAGGGCGCTTTCTTT,CASSLLTYEGAFF
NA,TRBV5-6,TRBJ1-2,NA,TGTGCCAGCAGCCCCGGCAGGCCTCTATCGAGCTACACCTTC,CASSPGRPLSSYTF
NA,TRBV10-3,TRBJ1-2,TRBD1,TGTGCCATCCGCAAGACAGGGAACTATGGCTACACCTTC,CAIRKTGNYGYTF
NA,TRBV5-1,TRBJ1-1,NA,TGCGCCAGCAGCCCCATACAGGTTAACACTGAAGCTTTCTTT,CASSPIQVNTEAFF
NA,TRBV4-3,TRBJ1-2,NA,TGCGCCAGCAGCCGCAACCTGGGGGTAGGATGGGGCTACACCTTC,CASSRNLGVGWGYTF
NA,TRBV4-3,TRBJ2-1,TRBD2,TGCGCCAGCAGCCAACAATACCTTCCGGGACTAGCGGGAGCTGGTGAGCAGTTCTTC,CASSQQYLPGLAGAGEQFF
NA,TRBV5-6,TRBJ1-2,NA,TGTGCCAGCAGCTTGGCCGGGGGGACCTACTATGGCTACACCTTC,CASSLAGGTYYGYTF
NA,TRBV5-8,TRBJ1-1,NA,TGTGCCACCACCGACAGGCTGAACACTGAAGCTTTCTTT,CATTDRLNTEAFF
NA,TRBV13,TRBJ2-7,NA,TGTGCCAGCAGCCAAGTCGATAGCTACGAGCAGTACTTC,CASSQVDSYEQYF
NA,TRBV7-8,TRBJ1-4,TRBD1,TGTGCCAGCAGCTCAGACAGGGGGCGAGGTGAAAAACTGTTTTTT,CASSSDRGRGEKLFF
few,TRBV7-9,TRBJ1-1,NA,TGTGCCAGCAGCTCTATAGGGAACACTGAAGCTTTCTTT,CASSSIGNTEAFF
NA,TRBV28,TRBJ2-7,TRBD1,TGTGCCAGCAACGACAGGGTCTACGAGCAGTACTTC,CASNDRVYEQYF
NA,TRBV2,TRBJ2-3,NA,TGTGCCATCGATACTGGGGCTAGCACAGATACGCAGTATTTT,CAIDTGASTDTQYF
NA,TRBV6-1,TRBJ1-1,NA,TGTGCCAGCAGTCTACTAGTGGTTAACACTGAAGCTTTCTTT,CASSLLVVNTEAFF
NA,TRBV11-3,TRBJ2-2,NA,TGTGCCAGCAGCTTATTTGCTGGGGCGACCGGGGAGCTGTTTTTT,CASSLFAGATGELFF
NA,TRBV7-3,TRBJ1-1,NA,TGTGCCAGCAGCTTAACGGGAGGGGGAAGGGATGAAGCTTTCTTT,CASSLTGGGRDEAFF